Each of the 5 T cell receptor beta chains below was sequenced from the same sample in a study of T cell changes during pregnancy in multiple sclerosis. Clones were read by immunoSEQ multiplex PCR, and TCRdb kept only the in-frame ones, dropping some. This table holds 55,000 to 70,000 clones, almost 95% found once. The specimen comprised CD8+ T cells from peripheral blood mononuclear cells, sampled in the third trimester of pregnancy. The receptors come from a female donor in good health, enrolled as a control in a pregnancy study.

This chain uses TRBV7-9 with TRBJ2-1, with 8 bases identical to TRBD1. CDR1 SEHNR and CDR2 FQNEAQ come from the germline V gene (reference sequence). The CDR3 consists of 13 residues. V was clipped by 3 bases and J by 6 bases; unmatched bases: 1. CDR3 bases: TGTGCCAGCAGCTTTACAGGGGGCAATGAGCAGTTCTTC. It specifies CASSFTGGNEQFF.

This clone appeared a single time. The gene calls are TRBV6-1 and TRBJ1-1, with D perhaps TRBD1 (6 bases). Trimming cost V 5 bases and J 1 base, with 14 bases left between them. Germline CDR1 MNHNS, CDR2 SASEGT. CDR3 size: 15 residues. CDR3 amino acids: CASSKQGFSNTEAFF. CDR3 nucleotide sequence: TGTGCCAGCAGTAAACAGGGTTTTTCGAACACTGAAGCTTTCTTT.

The rearrangement uses TRBV19 and TRBJ1-1; D gene uncertain. The CDR3 has 13 amino acids. V was shortened by 7 bases and J by 3 bases, with 12 bases between the two germline ends. Germline V gene data show CDR1 as LNHDA and CDR2 as SQIVND (reference sequence). CDR3 DNA sequence: TGTGCCAGTAAAAATCTGTTGTACACTGAAGCTTTCTTT. It is translated as CASKNLLYTEAFF.

This clone was observed a handful of times. The rearrangement links TRBV6-5 to TRBJ1-1, with D uncertain. V was shortened by 5 bases and J by 0 bases, with 7 bases between the two germline ends. The germline V gene encodes CDR1 MNHEY and CDR2 SVGAGI. The CDR3 totals 13 residues. The CDR3: CASSQAVNTEAFF. The CDR3 DNA reads as TGTGCCAGCAGTCAGGCAGTGAACACTGAAGCTTTCTTT.

CDR3 nucleotides: TGTGCCAGCTGGGGGACAGAGCAGTTCTTC. Its protein is CASWGTEQFF. The chain carries TRBV27 and TRBJ2-1, with D perhaps TRBD1 (6 bases). CDR3 length: 10 residues. Deletions cut 8 bases from V and 10 bases from J, with 9 bases between. The germline gives CDR1 MNHEY, CDR2 SMNVEV (reference sequence).